The 27 T cell receptor beta chains below all came from one sample that was sequenced in a study of cytomegalovirus exposure and HLA in healthy donors. The method was immunoSEQ multiplex PCR; TCRdb's version includes in-frame clones alone and lacks a portion of them. This sample has roughly 330,000 clones, with around 90% found just once. Material: PBMCs. The origin of the receptors is a woman in her twenties or thirties in good health and CMV-seropositive.

Details on this clone: A junction boundary mismatches the germline segment, possibly from a read error. The chain combines TRBV6-1 with TRBJ2-3; D is possibly TRBD1 (6 bases). Germline loops: CDR1 MNHNS, CDR2 SASEGT. CDR3 length: 15 amino acids. CDR3 protein: CASTETGPSTDTQYF. The CDR3 DNA reads TGTGCCAGCACTGAAACAGGGCCAAGCACAGATACGCAGTATTTT.

This clone was detected only a few times. This chain links TRBV5-1 with TRBJ1-2; D uncertain. The CDR3 contains 15 residues. V shed 4 bases and J shed 3 bases, with 16 bases lying between them. Germline V gene lookup returns CDR1 SGHRS and CDR2 YFSETQ. The CDR3 sequence: CASSGRWVGDYGYTF. The CDR3 DNA reads TGCGCCAGCAGCGGACGTTGGGTTGGGGACTATGGCTACACCTTC.

This chain joins TRBV7-8 and TRBJ2-7, with 8 bases lining up with TRBD1. Looked up from germline, CDR1 is SGHVS and CDR2 is FQNEAQ. This CDR3 has 15 residues. After removal of 5 bases from V and 5 bases from J, the junction contained 11 bases not matched to a gene. CDR3 amino acids: CASSIRTGTFNEQYF. The CDR3 coding sequence is TGTGCCAGCAGCATAAGGACAGGGACTTTTAACGAGCAGTACTTC.

The chain employs TRBV9 and TRBJ2-7, with D possibly called TRBD1 or TRBD2 (6 bases each). The V end lost 4 bases, the J end lost 3 bases, and 14 bases lay between the germline ends. Per germline, CDR1 SGDLS and CDR2 YYNGEE. The CDR3 totals 14 residues. The DNA of the CDR3 is TGTGCCAGCAGCCCGGGGGCAGGGCACTACGAGCAGTACTTC. It translates to CASSPGAGHYEQYF. Variable domain in full (rest from reference TRBV9 and TRBJ2-7): DSGVTQTPKHLITATGQRVTLRCSPRSGDLSVYWYQQSLDQGLQFLIQYYNGEERAKGNILERFSAQQFPDLHSELNLSSLELGDSALYFCASSPGAGHYEQYFGPGTRLTVT.

Comment on this clone: Other DNA sequences in this sample translate to the same CDR3. The rearrangement joins TRBV7-6 to TRBJ2-7, with 11 bases identical to TRBD1. Germline V CDR1 and CDR2: SGHVS, FNYEAQ. Unmatched junction bases numbered 3, after V lost 5 bases and J lost 3 bases. The CDR3 has 14 residues. As DNA, the CDR3 is TGTGCCAGCAGCCCTGGGACAGGGGGCTACGAGCAGTACTTC. Translated, it gives CASSPGTGGYEQYF.

This chain uses TRBV27 with TRBJ1-1; D is ambiguous. This CDR3 has 13 amino acids. The V end was cut by 8 bases, the J end by 3 bases, with 13 bases between. Germline CDR1 MNHEY, CDR2 SMNVEV (reference sequence). The CDR3: CASRDSPYTEAFF. CDR3 coding DNA: TGTGCCAGCCGGGATTCTCCTTACACTGAAGCTTTCTTT.

The chain employs TRBV29-1 and TRBJ2-3; D remains unclear. This CDR3 comprises 12 residues. The germline V gene encodes CDR1 SQVTM and CDR2 ANQGSEA. V was cut by 6 bases and J by 1 base, with 8 bases left in between. The CDR3 reads CSVIYRTDTQYF. The CDR3 DNA sequence: TGCAGCGTGATCTACCGCACAGATACGCAGTATTTT.

The genes are TRBV2 and TRBJ1-3; D remains unclear. The CDR3 extends over 16 amino acids. Trimming stripped 4 bases from V and 0 bases from J, with 13 bases between. CDR1 and CDR2 from the germline V gene are SNHLY and FYNNEI. The CDR3 DNA is TGTGCCAGCAGTGTTCGTGAAGCCAGCTCTGGAAACACCATATATTTT. Translating it yields CASSVREASSGNTIYF.

This chain links TRBV6-9 with TRBJ2-7; D gene ambiguous. Germline V gene data show CDR1 as MNHGY and CDR2 as SVAAGI. CDR3 length equals 15 residues. V was pared by 6 bases and J by 7 bases, with 22 bases between. This chain's CDR3 is CASSPTEPAKAEQYF. The CDR3 DNA reads TGTGCCAGCAGCCCGACCGAACCGGCGAAAGCGGAGCAGTACTTC.

The chain links TRBV9 to TRBJ2-5; 9 positions match TRBD2. Trimming at V came to 4 bases and at J to 4 bases, leaving 14 bases not matched to a gene. Germline-derived CDR1 and CDR2 are SGDLS and YYNGEE. The length of the CDR3 is 17 residues. The DNA of the CDR3 is TGTGCCAGCAGCTCCCAACCGGGTAGCGGGAGTGGAGAGACCCAGTACTTC. Protein sequence: CASSSQPGSGSGETQYF.

This CDR3 is CASSGDRGKNIQYF. CDR3 coding DNA: TGTGCCAGCAGTGGAGACCGAGGCAAAAACATTCAGTACTTC. V gene TRBV2 combines with J gene TRBJ2-4; D uncertain. With 4 bases removed from V and 3 bases from J, the gap between germline ends came to 10 bases. CDR1 SNHLY and CDR2 FYNNEI come from the germline V gene. The CDR3 sequence is 14 residues long.

V gene TRBV6-6 combines with J gene TRBJ2-6; tentatively, D is TRBD2 (5 bases). The V and J ends lost 6 bases and 0 bases respectively, with 12 bases between them. CDR1 is MNHNY, CDR2 SVGAGI, per germline (reference sequence). The CDR3 runs to 16 residues. The CDR3: CASRTIRDSGANVLTF. In DNA form, the CDR3 reads TGTGCCAGCAGAACCATACGGGACTCTGGGGCCAACGTCCTGACTTTC.

The CDR3 is CASISWGTSGYNEQFF. The CDR3 DNA sequence: TGTGCCAGTATCTCATGGGGGACTAGCGGCTACAATGAGCAGTTCTTC. The chain couples TRBV19 to TRBJ2-1, with 11 bases fitting TRBD2. Trimming removed 7 bases from V and 3 bases from J; junction bases left unmatched: 8. This CDR3 is 16 amino acids long. CDR1 and CDR2 from the germline V gene are LNHDA and SQIVND (reference sequence).

The chain combines TRBV30 with TRBJ2-1; D remains unclear. The CDR3 has 12 amino acids. V shed 4 bases and J shed 10 bases, with 14 bases lying between them. Germline V gene lookup returns CDR1 GTSNPN and CDR2 SVGIG (reference sequence). The CDR3 bases are TGTGCCTGGACCGGACGGCCCTGGGAGCAGTTCTTC. Its protein product is CAWTGRPWEQFF.

V usage is TRBV28 and J usage is TRBJ2-7, with D perhaps TRBD1 (6 bases). Trimming stripped 3 bases from V and 3 bases from J, with 12 bases between. In germline, CDR1 is MDHEN, CDR2 SYDVKM. This CDR3 contains 14 residues. The DNA for the CDR3 is TGTGCCAGCAGTTTCACAGGGTCGAACTACGAGCAGTACTTC. Its translation is CASSFTGSNYEQYF.

V gene TRBV30 combines with J gene TRBJ2-3, with D unclear. Trimming left V 3 bases short and J 2 bases short, with 6 bases between. The CDR3 sequence is 12 residues long. Germline V lookup: CDR1 GTSNPN, CDR2 SVGIG (reference sequence). CDR3 sequence (DNA): TGTGCCTGGAGAGGGATCACAGATACGCAGTATTTT. Protein: CAWRGITDTQYF.

The chain carries TRBV7-3 and TRBJ2-1; the D is unclear. The germline V gene has CDR1 SGHTA and CDR2 FQGTGA. CDR3 length: 13 residues. Trimming took off 1 base at V and 2 bases at J, with 3 bases between the two ends. The chain's CDR3 is CASSLSAYNEQFF. CDR3 in DNA: TGTGCCAGCAGCTTAAGTGCCTACAATGAGCAGTTCTTC.

The chain carries TRBV27 and TRBJ2-1, with D possibly being TRBD1 or TRBD2 (5 bases each). V lost 4 bases and J 7 bases, leaving 17 bases between the germline ends. The CDR3 is 15 residues long. The germline gives CDR1 MNHEY, CDR2 SMNVEV (reference sequence). CDR3 in amino acids: CASSSPGTGGNEQFF. As DNA, the CDR3 is TGTGCCAGCAGTTCCCCCGGGACCGGCGGAAATGAGCAGTTCTTC.

This chain connects TRBV7-2 to TRBJ1-5, with TRBD1 matching over 9 bases. Germline lookup yields CDR1 SGHTA and CDR2 FQGNSA. This CDR3 region has 15 residues. J gave up 7 bases and V 2 bases, and 6 bases lay outside the gene matches. Here the CDR3 reads CASSLLGTGLQPQHF. DNA of the CDR3: TGTGCCAGCAGCTTACTCGGGACAGGGCTCCAGCCCCAGCATTTT.

This chain uses TRBV27 with TRBJ1-4, with 9 bases that match TRBD1. The V gene's germline CDR1 is MNHEY and CDR2 SMNVEV (reference sequence). The CDR3 has 15 residues. The V gene end was trimmed by 6 bases and the J gene end by 5 bases; junction bases not matched to a gene: 7. CDR3 residues: CASRLQGAGNEKLFF. The CDR3 nucleotides are TGTGCCAGCAGATTACAGGGGGCAGGGAATGAAAAACTGTTTTTT.

The V call is TRBV29-1, the J call TRBJ2-1; D is ambiguous. CDR3 length: 12 residues. Germline lookup yields CDR1 SQVTM and CDR2 ANQGSEA. Trimming left V 4 bases short and J 3 bases short, with 7 bases between. The CDR3 is CSVGEDYNEQFF. The DNA of the CDR3 is TGCAGCGTTGGTGAGGACTACAATGAGCAGTTCTTC.

As regards this clone: Other nucleotide sequences from this sample produce the same CDR3. The chain uses TRBV28 and TRBJ2-7; D call uncertain. Germline V gene data show CDR1 as MDHEN and CDR2 as SYDVKM. V shed 6 bases and J shed 4 bases, with 4 bases lying between them. The CDR3 has 10 residues. The CDR3 region has the DNA TGTGCCAGCAGAGGGTACGAGCAGTACTTC. Amino acid sequence: CASRGYEQYF.

The chain couples TRBV4-3 to TRBJ2-1; maybe TRBD2 (6 bases). The CDR3 sequence is 15 residues long. V lost 4 bases to trimming and J lost 3 bases, with 13 bases between them. From germline, CDR1 is LGHNA and CDR2 YSLEER. CDR3 coding DNA: TGCGCCAGCAGCCGGACTAAGGCAAGCTACAATGAGCAGTTCTTC. This translates into CASSRTKASYNEQFF.

The V and J genes are TRBV4-3 and TRBJ2-2; TRBD1 matches 7 bases. CDR1 and CDR2 (germline): LGHNA, YSLEER. This CDR3 has 18 residues. The V segment lost 2 bases and the J segment 4 bases; nucleotides outside the gene matches: 13. The CDR3 protein is CASSQKVTGVGITGELFF. DNA of the CDR3: TGCGCCAGCAGCCAAAAGGTCACAGGGGTGGGGATCACCGGGGAGCTGTTTTTT.

The V gene is TRBV5-5, the J gene TRBJ2-2; 7 positions match TRBD2. Germline assignment: CDR1 SGHKS and CDR2 YYEKEE (reference sequence). This CDR3 has 13 amino acids. V dropped 4 bases and J dropped 8; count of bases not matched to a gene: 5. The CDR3 region is CASSIGLVGELFF. In DNA, the CDR3 is TGTGCCAGCAGCATAGGACTAGTTGGGGAGCTGTTTTTT. Looking up the rest from reference TRBV5-5 and TRBJ2-2 gives the full variable domain: DAGVTQSPTHLIKTRGQQVTLRCSPISGHKSVSWYQQVLGQGPQFIFQYYEKEERGRGNFPDRFSARQFPNYSSELNVNALLLGDSALYLCASSIGLVGELFFGEGSRLTVL.

V is TRBV5-1 and J is TRBJ2-7; 8 positions match TRBD1. This CDR3 comprises 15 residues. The ends lost 4 bases at V and 7 bases at J; junction bases unmatched: 13. Germline V gene sequence: CDR1 SGHRS, CDR2 YFSETQ. CDR3 in amino acids: CASSPGQGQLREQYF. The CDR3 bases are TGCGCCAGCAGCCCTGGACAGGGTCAGCTTCGTGAGCAGTACTTC.

The gene calls are TRBV5-6 and TRBJ1-3; no clear D gene. V was shortened by 1 base and J by 1 base, with 6 bases between the two germline ends. CDR3 length: 14 residues. Germline V gives CDR1 SGHDT, CDR2 YYEEEE. The CDR3 protein is CASSLSGSGNTIYF. The CDR3 region has the DNA TGTGCCAGCAGCTTGTCGGGTTCTGGAAACACCATATATTTT.